Included here is one T cell receptor (beta chain) sequence, with context. This sample stems from a study of blood T cell repertoires in COVID-19. On the study more broadly: T cells, B-cell-depleted T cells, or PBMCs provided the cDNA or gDNA that served as material.

The CDR3 runs to 14 residues. Trimming stripped 8 bases from V and 3 bases from J, with 14 bases between. The germline CDR1 and CDR2 sequences are MDHEN and SYDVKM. TCRdb's copy holds only in-frame clones and misses some; the assay was immunoSEQ multiplex PCR. The sample shows 200,000 or so clones, 88% of them seen only once. The chain recombines TRBV28 with TRBJ1-3; D is possibly TRBD1 (5 bases). The material sequenced was peripheral blood. The source of this sequence is a man between 65 and 79 years old with active or convalescent COVID-19. The CDR3 DNA sequence: TGTGCCAGCTCCGGGGGGGTCCTTGGAAACACCATATATTTT. It specifies CASSGGVLGNTIYF.